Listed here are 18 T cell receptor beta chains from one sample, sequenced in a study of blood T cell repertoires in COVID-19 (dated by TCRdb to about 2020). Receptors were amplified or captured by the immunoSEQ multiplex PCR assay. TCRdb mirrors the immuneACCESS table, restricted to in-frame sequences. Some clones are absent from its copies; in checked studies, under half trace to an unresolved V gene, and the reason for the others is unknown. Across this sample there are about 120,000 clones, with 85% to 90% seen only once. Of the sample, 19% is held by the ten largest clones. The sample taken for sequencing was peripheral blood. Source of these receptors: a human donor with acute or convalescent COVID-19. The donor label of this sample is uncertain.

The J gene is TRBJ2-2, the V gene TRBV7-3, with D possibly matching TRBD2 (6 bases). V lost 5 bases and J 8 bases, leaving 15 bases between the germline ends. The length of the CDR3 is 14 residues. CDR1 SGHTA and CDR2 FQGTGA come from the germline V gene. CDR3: CASSPVAAGGELFF. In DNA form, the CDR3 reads TGTGCCAGCAGCCCCGTAGCGGCGGGGGGGGAGCTGTTTTTT. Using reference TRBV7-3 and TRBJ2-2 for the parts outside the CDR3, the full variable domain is GAGVSQTPSNKVTEKGKYVELRCDPISGHTALYWYRQSLGQGPEFLIYFQGTGAADDSGLPNDRFFAVRPEGSVSTLKIQRTERGDSAVYLCASSPVAAGGELFFGEGSRLTVL.

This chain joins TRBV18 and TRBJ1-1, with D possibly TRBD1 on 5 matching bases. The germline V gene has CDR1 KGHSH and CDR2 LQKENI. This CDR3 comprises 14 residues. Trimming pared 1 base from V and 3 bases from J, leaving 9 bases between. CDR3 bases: TGTGCCAGCTCACCACAGGGGTCGCACACTGAAGCTTTCTTT. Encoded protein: CASSPQGSHTEAFF.

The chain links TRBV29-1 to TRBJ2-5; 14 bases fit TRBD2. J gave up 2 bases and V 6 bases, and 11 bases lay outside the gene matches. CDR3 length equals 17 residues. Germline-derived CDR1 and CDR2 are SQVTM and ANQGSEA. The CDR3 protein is CSVDGLAGGRRQETQYF. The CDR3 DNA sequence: TGCAGCGTGGACGGACTAGCGGGAGGCCGCAGGCAAGAGACCCAGTACTTC.

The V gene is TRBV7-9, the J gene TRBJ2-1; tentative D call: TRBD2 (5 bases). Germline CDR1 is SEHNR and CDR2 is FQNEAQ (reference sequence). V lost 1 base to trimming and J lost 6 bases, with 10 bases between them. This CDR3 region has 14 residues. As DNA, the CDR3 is TGTGCCAGCAGCTTAGTGCGGGTGAGCAATGAGCAGTTCTTC. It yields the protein CASSLVRVSNEQFF.

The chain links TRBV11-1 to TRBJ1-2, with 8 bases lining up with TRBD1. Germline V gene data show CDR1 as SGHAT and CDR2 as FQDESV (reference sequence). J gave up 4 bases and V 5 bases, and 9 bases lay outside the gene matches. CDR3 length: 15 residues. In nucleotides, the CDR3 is TGTGCCAGCAGCCCACAGGGGGGGCGCGCCTATGGCTACACCTTC. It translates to CASSPQGGRAYGYTF.

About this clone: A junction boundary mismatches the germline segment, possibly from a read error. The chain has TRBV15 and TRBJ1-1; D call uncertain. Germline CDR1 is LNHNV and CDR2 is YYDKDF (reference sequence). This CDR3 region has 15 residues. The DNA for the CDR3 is TGTGCCACCAGCGGAGAGGTCCCCTCAGGCGCTGAAGCTTTCTTT. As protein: CATSGEVPSGAEAFF.

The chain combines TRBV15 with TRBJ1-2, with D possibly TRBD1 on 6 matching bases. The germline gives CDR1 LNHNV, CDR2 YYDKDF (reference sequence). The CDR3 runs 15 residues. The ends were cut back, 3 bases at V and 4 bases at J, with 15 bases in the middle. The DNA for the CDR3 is TGTGCCACCAGCAGGGGACACCTAACCCCCTATGGCTACACCTTC. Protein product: CATSRGHLTPYGYTF.

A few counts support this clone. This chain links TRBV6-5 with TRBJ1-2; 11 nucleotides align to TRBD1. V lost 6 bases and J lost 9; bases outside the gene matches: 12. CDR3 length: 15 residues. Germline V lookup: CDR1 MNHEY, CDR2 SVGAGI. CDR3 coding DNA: TGTGCCAGCAGAATGGAGGACAGGGGGCTTTATCGCTACACCTTC. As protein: CASRMEDRGLYRYTF.

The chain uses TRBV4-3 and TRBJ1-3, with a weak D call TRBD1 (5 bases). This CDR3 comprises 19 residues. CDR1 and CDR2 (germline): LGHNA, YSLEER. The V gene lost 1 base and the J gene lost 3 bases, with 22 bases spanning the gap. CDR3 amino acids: CASSQVLGVRLTFGNTIYF. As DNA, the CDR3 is TGCGCCAGCAGCCAAGTCCTAGGGGTCCGCCTTACCTTTGGAAACACCATATATTTT.

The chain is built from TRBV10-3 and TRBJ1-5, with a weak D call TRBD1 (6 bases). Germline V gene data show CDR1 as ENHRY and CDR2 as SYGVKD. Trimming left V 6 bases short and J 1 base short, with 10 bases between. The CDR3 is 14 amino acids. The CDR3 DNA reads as TGTGCCATCAGCAGGGGTATGAGCAATCAGCCCCAGCATTTT. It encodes CAISRGMSNQPQHF.

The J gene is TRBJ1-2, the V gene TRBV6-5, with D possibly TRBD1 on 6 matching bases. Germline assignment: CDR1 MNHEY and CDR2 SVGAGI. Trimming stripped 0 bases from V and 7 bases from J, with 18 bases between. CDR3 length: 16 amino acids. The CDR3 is CASSYSVDRPSRGYTF. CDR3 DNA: TGTGCCAGCAGTTACTCAGTGGACAGACCATCCCGTGGCTACACCTTC.

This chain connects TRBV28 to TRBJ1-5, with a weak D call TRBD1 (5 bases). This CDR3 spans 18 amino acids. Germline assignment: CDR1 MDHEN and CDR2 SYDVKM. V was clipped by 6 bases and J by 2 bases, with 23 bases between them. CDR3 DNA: TGTGCCAGCAGACCGGGACTCCGATACAAGTTAGGCAATCAGCCCCAGCATTTT. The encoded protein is CASRPGLRYKLGNQPQHF.

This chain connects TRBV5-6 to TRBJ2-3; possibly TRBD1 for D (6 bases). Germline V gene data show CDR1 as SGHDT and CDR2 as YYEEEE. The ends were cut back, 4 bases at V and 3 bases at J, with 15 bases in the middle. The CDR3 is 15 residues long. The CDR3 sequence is CASSQQGRRTDTQYF. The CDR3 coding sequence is TGTGCCAGCAGCCAACAGGGTCGGAGGACAGATACGCAGTATTTT.

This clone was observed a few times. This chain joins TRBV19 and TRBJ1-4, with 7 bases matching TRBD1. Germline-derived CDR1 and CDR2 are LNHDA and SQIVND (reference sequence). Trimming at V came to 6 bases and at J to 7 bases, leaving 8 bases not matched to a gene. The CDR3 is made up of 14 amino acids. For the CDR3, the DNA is TGTGCCAGTAGGACCCCGACAGGGATTGAAAAACTGTTTTTT. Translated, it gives CASRTPTGIEKLFF.

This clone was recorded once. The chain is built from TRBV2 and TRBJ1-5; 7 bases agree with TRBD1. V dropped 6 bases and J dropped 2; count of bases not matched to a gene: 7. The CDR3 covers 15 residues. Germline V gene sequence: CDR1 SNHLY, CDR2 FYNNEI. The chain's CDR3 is CASSPDRVRNQPQHF. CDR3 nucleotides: TGTGCCAGCAGCCCCGACAGGGTGCGCAATCAGCCCCAGCATTTT. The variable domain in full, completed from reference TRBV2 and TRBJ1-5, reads EPEVTQTPSHQVTQMGQEVILRCVPISNHLYFYWYRQILGQKVEFLVSFYNNEISEKSEIFDDQFSVERPDGSNFTLKIRSTKLEDSAMYFCASSPDRVRNQPQHFGDGTRLSIL.

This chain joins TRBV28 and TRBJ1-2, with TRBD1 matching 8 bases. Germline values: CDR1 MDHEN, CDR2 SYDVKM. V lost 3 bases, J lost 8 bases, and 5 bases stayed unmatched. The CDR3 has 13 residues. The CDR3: CASSFGRGQGYTF. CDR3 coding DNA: TGTGCCAGCAGTTTCGGCAGGGGGCAAGGCTACACCTTC.

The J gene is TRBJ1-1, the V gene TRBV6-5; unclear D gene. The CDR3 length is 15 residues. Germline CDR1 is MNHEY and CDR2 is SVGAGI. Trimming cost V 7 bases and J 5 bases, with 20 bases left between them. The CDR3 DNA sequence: TGTGCCAGCATCAAGGGCGGGGTGGGGAGGACTGAAGCTTTCTTT. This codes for CASIKGGVGRTEAFF.

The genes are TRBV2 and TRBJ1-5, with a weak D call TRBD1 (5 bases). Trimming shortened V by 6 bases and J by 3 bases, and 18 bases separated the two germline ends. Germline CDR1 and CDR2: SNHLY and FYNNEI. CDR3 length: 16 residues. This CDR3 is CASSETAPVINQPQHF. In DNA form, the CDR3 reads TGTGCCAGCAGCGAGACAGCGCCCGTTATCAATCAGCCCCAGCATTTT.